A single sample is the source of the 9 T cell receptor beta chains below, sequenced in a study of OX40 agonist ivuxolimab in advanced cancers. The method was immunoSEQ multiplex PCR; TCRdb's version includes in-frame clones alone and lacks a portion of them. The repertoire holds about 45,000 clones, roughly 90% seen once, with 16% in the top ten. Sequenced here: CD4+ or CD8+ T cells sorted from blood, sampled in a trial of the OX40 agonist ivuxolimab. These receptor sequences come from an adult with an advanced solid tumor such as melanoma, head and neck, liver or kidney cancer.

The chain couples TRBV5-8 to TRBJ2-5; 9 nucleotides match TRBD2. Per the germline V gene, CDR1 is SGHTS and CDR2 is YDEGEE. The ends lost 1 base at V and 5 bases at J; junction bases unmatched: 9. This CDR3 comprises 16 residues. CDR3 residues: CASSLRRGRAGETQYF. CDR3 coding DNA: TGTGCCAGCAGCTTGAGGCGCGGGAGGGCCGGGGAGACCCAGTACTTC.

The V gene is TRBV7-6, the J gene TRBJ2-3; no definite D call. V gave up 2 bases and J gave up 1 base, with 13 bases separating them. Germline loops: CDR1 SGHVS, CDR2 FNYEAQ. The CDR3 extends over 16 amino acids. The CDR3, as DNA: TGTGCCAGCAGCTTACCCCTAGGTATCCGCACAGATACGCAGTATTTT. Translated: CASSLPLGIRTDTQYF.

V usage is TRBV6-6 and J usage is TRBJ2-1; D gene ambiguous. Trimming shortened V by 2 bases and J by 10 bases, and 9 bases separated the two germline ends. Germline V gives CDR1 MNHNY, CDR2 SVGAGI (reference sequence). The CDR3 length is 12 residues. The CDR3 DNA sequence: TGTGCCAGCAGTTACACGTGGAGAGAGCAGTTCTTC. It translates to CASSYTWREQFF.

The chain recombines TRBV6-6 with TRBJ1-2; D is ambiguous. The germline V gene encodes CDR1 MNHNY and CDR2 SVGAGI (reference sequence). Trimming took off 0 bases at V and 6 bases at J, with 2 bases between the two ends. CDR3 size: 11 residues. DNA of the CDR3: TGTGCCAGCAGTTACTCGGATGGCTACACCTTC. It yields the protein CASSYSDGYTF.

The CDR3 reads CASSIDGGIGNQPQHF. In DNA, the CDR3 is TGTGCCAGTAGTATCGACGGAGGGATCGGCAATCAGCCCCAGCATTTT. The chain joins TRBV19 to TRBJ1-5, with unresolved D. The CDR3 is 16 residues long. Germline V gives CDR1 LNHDA, CDR2 SQIVND (reference sequence). Trimming left V 3 bases short and J 2 bases short, with 14 bases between.

This clone was counted only a few times. CDR3 protein: CASRRGGAGNQPQHF. In DNA, the CDR3 is TGTGCCAGCAGGCGAGGGGGCGCGGGGAATCAGCCCCAGCATTTT. The rearrangement joins TRBV27 to TRBJ1-5; 7 nucleotides align to TRBD1. Per the germline V gene, CDR1 is MNHEY and CDR2 is SMNVEV (reference sequence). The CDR3 loop spans 15 amino acids. J was trimmed by 4 bases and V by 6 bases; bases with no gene match: 9.

The V call is TRBV16, the J call TRBJ1-5, with D maybe TRBD1 (5 bases). CDR3 size: 14 residues. The germline gives CDR1 KGHSY, CDR2 FQNENV. The V gene lost 8 bases and the J gene lost 0 bases, with 11 bases spanning the gap. The CDR3 sequence: CASRKGNSNQPQHF. In DNA form, the CDR3 reads TGTGCCAGCCGGAAGGGGAATAGCAATCAGCCCCAGCATTTT.

The chain links TRBV2 to TRBJ1-6; D possibly corresponds to TRBD1 (5 bases). From germline, CDR1 is SNHLY and CDR2 FYNNEI. The CDR3 loop spans 16 amino acids. Trimming removed 4 bases from V and 5 bases from J, with 15 bases in between. This chain's CDR3 is CASSVKDTSNNSPLHF. In DNA form, the CDR3 reads TGTGCCAGCAGTGTTAAGGACACAAGCAATAATTCACCCCTCCACTTT. Variable domain in full (rest from reference TRBV2 and TRBJ1-6): EPEVTQTPSHQVTQMGQEVILRCVPISNHLYFYWYRQILGQKVEFLVSFYNNEISEKSEIFDDQFSVERPDGSNFTLKIRSTKLEDSAMYFCASSVKDTSNNSPLHFGNGTRLTVT.

J is TRBJ2-1 and V is TRBV19, with 7 nucleotides matching TRBD2. CDR1 LNHDA and CDR2 SQIVND come from the germline V gene (reference sequence). The CDR3 extends over 15 amino acids. V trimming: 3 bases; J trimming: 4 bases; junction bases outside the gene matches: 6. The DNA for the CDR3 is TGTGCCAGTAGTATTGACGGGAGGCCATACAATGAGCAGTTCTTC. Translating it yields CASSIDGRPYNEQFF. Variable domain in full (rest from reference TRBV19 and TRBJ2-1): DGGITQSPKYLFRKEGQNVTLSCEQNLNHDAMYWYRQDPGQGLRLIYYSQIVNDFQKGDIAEGYSVSREKKESFPLTVTSAQKNPTAFYLCASSIDGRPYNEQFFGPGTRLTVL.